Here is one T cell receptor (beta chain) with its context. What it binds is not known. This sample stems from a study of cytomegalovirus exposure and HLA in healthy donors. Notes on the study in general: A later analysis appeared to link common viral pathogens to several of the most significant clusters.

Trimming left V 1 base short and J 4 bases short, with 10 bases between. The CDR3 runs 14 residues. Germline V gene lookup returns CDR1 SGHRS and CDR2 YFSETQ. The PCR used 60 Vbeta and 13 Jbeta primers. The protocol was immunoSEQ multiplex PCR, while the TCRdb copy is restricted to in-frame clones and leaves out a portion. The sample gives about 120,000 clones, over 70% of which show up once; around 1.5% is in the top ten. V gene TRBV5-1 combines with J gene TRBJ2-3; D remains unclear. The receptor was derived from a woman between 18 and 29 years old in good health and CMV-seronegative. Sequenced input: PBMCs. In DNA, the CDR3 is TGCGCCAGCAGCTTGCCCGGAACAGCAGATACGCAGTATTTT. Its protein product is CASSLPGTADTQYF.